This passage covers 14 T cell receptor beta chains from one sample sequenced in a study of blood T cell repertoires in COVID-19. The protocol was immunoSEQ multiplex PCR, while the TCRdb copy is restricted to in-frame clones and leaves out a portion. The profile shows about 120,000 clones, more than 75% of them singletons. Sequencing was done on a sample of peripheral blood. The receptors derive from a woman in her 70s with acute or convalescent COVID-19.

This clone was counted once. The V gene is TRBV6-5, the J gene TRBJ2-1; 12 positions match TRBD1. The CDR3 has 14 residues. Germline V gene lookup returns CDR1 MNHEY and CDR2 SVGAGI. The trim removed 6 bases at V and 9 bases at J, leaving 6 bases unmatched. The CDR3 protein is CASRPGTGGFEQFF. For the CDR3, the DNA is TGTGCCAGCAGACCCGGGACAGGGGGCTTTGAGCAGTTCTTC.

DNA of the CDR3: TGCAGCGTTGAAGGCCGACAGGGGAGTGCAACTAATGAAAAACTGTTTTTT. Encoded protein: CSVEGRQGSATNEKLFF. The J gene is TRBJ1-4, the V gene TRBV29-1, with TRBD1 matching over 8 bases. Germline V gene data show CDR1 as SQVTM and CDR2 as ANQGSEA. The V and J ends lost 1 base and 0 bases, in that order; junction bases with no gene match: 7. This CDR3 spans 17 amino acids.

The rearrangement uses TRBV30 and TRBJ1-6; D is ambiguous. The CDR3 is 14 residues long. V lost 5 bases and J lost 13, with 21 bases in between. The germline V gene has CDR1 GTSNPN and CDR2 SVGIG (reference sequence). The CDR3 sequence is CAWGRTEGNFPLHF. CDR3 nucleotides: TGTGCCTGGGGGAGAACGGAGGGTAACTTTCCCCTCCACTTT.

This clone showed up just once. The chain joins TRBV29-1 to TRBJ1-6, with 7 bases that match TRBD1. V was pared by 7 bases and J by 7 bases, with 7 bases of the junction left unmatched. Germline CDR1 and CDR2: SQVTM and ANQGSEA. The CDR3 length is 13 residues. CDR3 sequence: CSAGQETNSPLHF. The CDR3 bases are TGCAGCGCCGGACAGGAGACGAATTCACCCCTCCACTTT.

The rearrangement uses TRBV27 and TRBJ2-3, with 8 bases lining up with TRBD1. Germline values: CDR1 MNHEY, CDR2 SMNVEV (reference sequence). This CDR3 region has 16 residues. V trimming: 6 bases; J trimming: 0 bases; junction bases outside the gene matches: 8. This chain's CDR3 is CASRPNGQGSTDTQYF. The CDR3 DNA reads as TGTGCCAGCAGACCCAACGGACAGGGCAGCACAGATACGCAGTATTTT.

V and J are TRBV10-3 and TRBJ2-2, with 9 positions matching TRBD1. The CDR3 totals 15 residues. Germline CDR1 and CDR2: ENHRY and SYGVKD. Trimming removed 5 bases from V and 1 base from J; junction bases left unmatched: 2. The CDR3: CAISRQGGNTGELFF. In DNA, the CDR3 is TGTGCCATCAGTCGACAGGGGGGGAACACCGGGGAGCTGTTTTTT.

This sequence joins TRBV7-9 and TRBJ2-7; D gene ambiguous. There are 12 residues in the CDR3. V gave up 5 bases and J gave up 7 bases, with 12 bases separating them. Germline CDR1 is SEHNR and CDR2 is FQNEAQ (reference sequence). CDR3: CASSSAVVEQYF. CDR3 nucleotides: TGTGCCAGCAGCAGTGCCGTAGTTGAGCAGTACTTC.

The rearrangement uses TRBV18 and TRBJ1-1; TRBD1 matches 9 bases. Trimming at V came to 3 bases and at J to 1 base, leaving 9 bases not matched to a gene. The CDR3 extends over 17 amino acids. CDR1 is KGHSH, CDR2 LQKENI, per germline. CDR3 amino acids: CASSPQRATGGNTEAFF. The CDR3 bases are TGTGCCAGCTCACCTCAGCGGGCGACAGGGGGGAACACTGAAGCTTTCTTT.

The V call is TRBV30, the J call TRBJ1-3; no clear D gene. The V gene lost 3 bases and the J gene lost 0 bases, with 12 bases spanning the gap. The CDR3 contains 15 residues. CDR1 is GTSNPN and CDR2 is SVGIG in the germline V gene (reference sequence). The CDR3 region is CAWSPGEASGNTIYF. The DNA of the CDR3 is TGTGCCTGGAGCCCCGGGGAGGCCTCTGGAAACACCATATATTTT.

The CDR3, as DNA: TGCGCCAGCAGCTTGGGCTTGAGGGGGCAAGAGACCCAGTACTTC. It is translated as CASSLGLRGQETQYF. The chain links TRBV5-1 to TRBJ2-5, with D tentatively TRBD1 (6 bases). The CDR3 runs 15 residues. Germline CDR1 SGHRS, CDR2 YFSETQ. Trimming took 0 bases from V and 2 from J, leaving 11 bases between them.

The rearrangement links TRBV6-5 to TRBJ1-1; D call uncertain. The germline V gene has CDR1 MNHEY and CDR2 SVGAGI. CDR3 length: 13 amino acids. V lost 4 bases and J 0 bases, leaving 6 bases between the germline ends. This CDR3 reads CASSSLMNTEAFF. The CDR3 coding sequence is TGTGCCAGCAGTTCACTTATGAACACTGAAGCTTTCTTT.

This chain uses TRBV29-1 with TRBJ1-2, with D uncertain. V gave up 4 bases and J gave up 8 bases, with 14 bases separating them. Germline CDR1 SQVTM, CDR2 ANQGSEA. The CDR3 runs to 12 residues. The CDR3 DNA follows: TGCAGCGTTGCTGGGCAGCTGGGCGGCTACACCTTC. It is translated as CSVAGQLGGYTF.

This chain joins TRBV28 and TRBJ2-1; 9 positions agree with TRBD2. V shed 4 bases, J shed 0 bases, and the junction held 7 bases outside the gene matches. CDR1 is MDHEN and CDR2 is SYDVKM in the germline V gene. The CDR3 consists of 17 residues. The DNA for the CDR3 is TGTGCCAGCAGTTCCTCCGGGACTAGCCCCTCCTACAATGAGCAGTTCTTC. Translated: CASSSSGTSPSYNEQFF.

The chain links TRBV3-1 (or the pseudogene TRBV3-2) to TRBJ1-4; 8 bases align to TRBD1. Germline V lookup: CDR1 LGHDT, CDR2 YNNKEL (reference sequence). The junction had 10 bases not matched to a gene; V was cut back by 3 bases and J by 7 bases. The CDR3 is made up of 16 amino acids. The CDR3 here is CASSHSTQGGGEKLFF. CDR3 DNA: TGTGCCAGCAGCCACAGCACACAGGGGGGAGGTGAAAAACTGTTTTTT.